The T cell receptor beta chain under discussion was sequenced for a study of PD-L1 blockade in urothelial cancer. About the research overall: Patients initiated atezolizumab in the mid-2010s at 1,200 mg intravenously every 3 weeks. Per blood sample, T cells had a median of about 130,000.

This clone was seen once. Time point in this sample: pretreatment peripheral blood. Germline assignment: CDR1 MNHNY and CDR2 SVGAGI (reference sequence). V was pared by 7 bases and J by 3 bases, with 8 bases of the junction left unmatched. The CDR3 covers 16 residues. Method: immunoSEQ multiplex PCR; TCRdb's copy keeps in-frame clones and lacks some. The sample has tens of thousands of clones; about 84% are singletons. The receptor was derived from a man aged 55 to 69 with urothelial cancer. The rearrangement links TRBV6-6 to TRBJ2-7; TRBD2 matches 14 bases. The input for sequencing was PBMCs, taken around atezolizumab (anti-PD-L1) treatment. The CDR3 DNA follows: TGTGCCAGCAAACTAGGGACTAGCGGGGGCCACTACGAGCAGTACTTC. Its translation: CASKLGTSGGHYEQYF.